The 24 T cell receptor beta chains presented below share a single source sample, sequenced in a study of blood T cell repertoires in COVID-19. Repertoires were generated with immunoSEQ multiplex PCR, while TCRdb's copy carries only in-frame clones and drops some. The sample yields roughly 160,000 clones, over 70% seen once. The sample consisted of PBMCs or T cells enriched from blood (not recorded which). Source of these receptors: a woman aged 55-69 years who had recovered from COVID-19.

The chain carries TRBV6-5 and TRBJ1-2; 7 bases agree with TRBD1. This CDR3 has 13 amino acids. The germline CDR1 and CDR2 sequences are MNHEY and SVGAGI. V lost 5 bases and J lost 8; bases outside the gene matches: 8. DNA for the CDR3: TGTGCCAGCAGTACTTACAGGGGCCGCGGCTACACCTTC. Translating gives CASSTYRGRGYTF.

The V gene is TRBV28, the J gene TRBJ1-1; perhaps TRBD1 as D (5 bases). Germline loops: CDR1 MDHEN, CDR2 SYDVKM. V lost 6 bases and J lost 2, with 16 bases in between. The length of the CDR3 is 15 residues. CDR3 nucleotide sequence: TGTGCCAGCAGCACCCCCCGGGACTCAAACACTGAAGCTTTCTTT. This sequence encodes CASSTPRDSNTEAFF.

This sequence joins TRBV6-5 and TRBJ2-2; 9 bases are a match to TRBD2. This CDR3 spans 15 amino acids. J lost 4 bases, V lost 6 bases, and 6 bases had no gene match. Germline V gene data show CDR1 as MNHEY and CDR2 as SVGAGI. CDR3 residues: CASRGGRGRTGELFF. The DNA for the CDR3 is TGTGCCAGCAGGGGCGGGAGGGGACGCACCGGGGAGCTGTTTTTT.

The V call is TRBV7-3, the J call TRBJ2-2, with 9 bases aligning to TRBD1. The germline V gene has CDR1 SGHTA and CDR2 FQGTGA. This CDR3 is 16 amino acids long. The V segment lost 4 bases and the J segment 4 bases; nucleotides outside the gene matches: 7. CDR3: CASSSAGQGTTGELFF. CDR3 coding DNA: TGTGCCAGCAGCTCGGCCGGACAGGGGACCACCGGGGAGCTGTTTTTT.

The gene calls are TRBV30 and TRBJ2-5, with 10 bases aligning to TRBD1. Germline-derived CDR1 and CDR2 are GTSNPN and SVGIG (reference sequence). The CDR3 consists of 13 residues. Losses at the gene ends were 5 bases for V and 1 base for J; bases not matched to a gene: 1. The CDR3: CAWGTGAQETQYF. The CDR3 DNA sequence: TGTGCCTGGGGGACAGGGGCCCAAGAGACCCAGTACTTC.

Only a few counts were recorded for this clone. The chain links TRBV28 to TRBJ1-3; D is unclear. The germline V gene has CDR1 MDHEN and CDR2 SYDVKM. Trimming took 2 bases from V and 3 from J, leaving 14 bases between them. The CDR3 contains 16 residues. The CDR3 DNA sequence: TGTGCCAGCAGTTTACCCCAAGTACTCGGTGGAAACACCATATATTTT. Protein: CASSLPQVLGGNTIYF.

V is TRBV6-5 and J is TRBJ2-7; D uncertain. CDR3 length: 13 residues. Germline V gene data show CDR1 as MNHEY and CDR2 as SVGAGI. Trimming stripped 6 bases from V and 7 bases from J, with 16 bases between. CDR3 nucleotides: TGTGCCAGCAGGAAAGTCGGGTTTGAGGAGCAGTACTTC. Translating it yields CASRKVGFEEQYF.

The genes are TRBV19 and TRBJ1-2, with 9 bases matching TRBD1. The CDR3 loop spans 13 amino acids. The ends lost 6 bases at V and 5 bases at J; junction bases unmatched: 4. In germline, CDR1 is LNHDA, CDR2 SQIVND (reference sequence). CDR3 in DNA: TGTGCCAGTAGGGAACAGGGGGCGTATGGCTACACCTTC. This encodes CASREQGAYGYTF.

The rearrangement joins TRBV27 to TRBJ2-7, with 9 bases that match TRBD1. The CDR3 has 16 amino acids. V was clipped by 6 bases and J by 0 bases; unmatched bases: 9. CDR1 and CDR2 (germline): MNHEY, SMNVEV (reference sequence). The chain's CDR3 is CASRPRDRAFSYEQYF. In DNA form, the CDR3 reads TGTGCCAGCAGACCCCGGGACAGGGCTTTCTCCTACGAGCAGTACTTC.

The chain employs TRBV6-1 and TRBJ2-7, with 9 bases identical to TRBD1. The CDR3 runs to 15 residues. Per germline, CDR1 MNHNS and CDR2 SASEGT. V shed 3 bases, J shed 2 bases, and the junction held 5 bases outside the gene matches. DNA of the CDR3: TGTGCCAGCAGTGATGGGGGGACAGGGACCTACGAGCAGTACTTC. Protein sequence: CASSDGGTGTYEQYF.

Only one count was recorded for this clone. V is TRBV12-5 and J is TRBJ2-7; TRBD1 matches 8 bases. The CDR3 totals 16 residues. V lost 5 bases to trimming and J lost 3 bases; unmatched junction nucleotides: 12. Germline CDR1 LGHNT, CDR2 FRNRAP. CDR3: CASGPGAGQGYYEQYF. As DNA, the CDR3 is TGTGCTAGTGGTCCCGGGGCAGGACAGGGTTACTACGAGCAGTACTTC.

This clone was recorded only once. V and J are TRBV19 and TRBJ2-1; 9 positions agree with TRBD1. This CDR3 spans 17 amino acids. V dropped 4 bases and J dropped 3; count of bases not matched to a gene: 10. Germline V gene sequence: CDR1 LNHDA, CDR2 SQIVND (reference sequence). CDR3 DNA: TGTGCCAGTAGTACCCCTACAGGGGGCCTTTACTACAATGAGCAGTTCTTC. Translated, it gives CASSTPTGGLYYNEQFF.

This clone turned up a few times. CDR3 sequence reads: CASSPLGQGAMNTEAFF. The CDR3 region has the DNA TGTGCCAGCAGCCCGCTTGGACAGGGGGCTATGAACACTGAAGCTTTCTTT. V usage is TRBV5-6 and J usage is TRBJ1-1; 11 positions match TRBD1. Unmatched junction bases numbered 8, after V lost 4 bases and J lost 0 bases. The germline V gene encodes CDR1 SGHDT and CDR2 YYEEEE. The CDR3 spans 17 residues.

The rearrangement joins TRBV6-2 or TRBV6-3 to TRBJ1-3, with D possibly being TRBD1 (6 bases). The CDR3 has 15 amino acids. Between the trimmed V and J ends, which lost 4 bases and 0 bases, there was a span of 10 bases. Germline-derived CDR1 and CDR2 are MNHEY and SVGEGT. The CDR3 sequence is CASSSTGVSGNTIYF. Here the CDR3 DNA reads TGTGCCAGCAGTTCGACAGGTGTCTCTGGAAACACCATATATTTT.

This clone was detected once. The DNA of the CDR3 is TGTGCCAGCAGCTTAGTCCCAGGGCACAATCAGCCCCAGCATTTT. Amino acids: CASSLVPGHNQPQHF. The chain links TRBV7-2 to TRBJ1-5; maybe TRBD1 (5 bases). CDR3 length: 15 residues. Per the germline V gene, CDR1 is SGHTA and CDR2 is FQGNSA. V lost 1 base, J lost 3 bases, and 10 bases lay in between. Full variable domain (rest looked up from reference TRBV7-2 and TRBJ1-5): GAGVSQSPSNKVTEKGKDVELRCDPISGHTALYWYRQSLGQGLEFLIYFQGNSAPDKSGLPSDRFSAERTGGSVSTLTIQRTQQEDSAVYLCASSLVPGHNQPQHFGDGTRLSIL.

V gene TRBV9 combines with J gene TRBJ2-1; a weak D match, TRBD2 (7 bases). V lost 4 bases and J 6 bases, leaving 20 bases between the germline ends. Germline CDR1 is SGDLS and CDR2 is YYNGEE. The CDR3 covers 16 residues. CDR3 in DNA: TGTGCCAGCAGCCACGAGGGGGAGGGGGAGGGCAATGAGCAGTTCTTC. Translating it yields CASSHEGEGEGNEQFF.

V gene TRBV10-1 combines with J gene TRBJ1-6; TRBD1 agrees at 10 bases. CDR3 length: 17 amino acids. V shed 0 bases, J shed 1 base, and the junction held 0 bases outside the gene matches. Germline V lookup: CDR1 WNHNN, CDR2 SYGVQD (reference sequence). The CDR3 coding sequence is TGCGCCAGCAGTGAGTCGGGACAGGGGTCCTATAATTCACCCCTCCACTTT. This sequence encodes CASSESGQGSYNSPLHF.

This clone was detected only once. This chain connects TRBV28 to TRBJ2-7; 7 bases are shared with TRBD1. This CDR3 contains 14 residues. Germline lookup yields CDR1 MDHEN and CDR2 SYDVKM. Losses at the gene ends were 6 bases for V and 2 bases for J; bases not matched to a gene: 7. This CDR3 reads CASSQQGKTYEQYF. CDR3 nucleotides: TGTGCCAGCAGCCAACAGGGGAAAACCTACGAGCAGTACTTC.

This chain links TRBV29-1 with TRBJ2-3; D is perhaps TRBD1 (5 bases). This CDR3 is 13 amino acids long. Germline V gene sequence: CDR1 SQVTM, CDR2 ANQGSEA. The CDR3: CLWEGVLTDTQYF. The CDR3 DNA is TGCCTGTGGGAAGGGGTCCTAACAGATACGCAGTATTTT.

V is TRBV21-1 and J is TRBJ1-5; TRBD1 is taken as the D call from the table, unchecked against the DNA. TRBV21-1 is assigned pseudogene status. This CDR3 contains 18 residues. CDR3 sequence: CASSTREETGCQNQPQHF. CDR3 nucleotides: TGTGCCAGCAGCACCCGTGAAGAGACAGGGTGCCAAAATCAGCCCCAGCATTTT.

This chain joins TRBV24-1 and TRBJ1-5; D remains ambiguous. V was trimmed by 3 bases and J by 6 bases, leaving 11 bases between them. CDR3 size: 14 residues. From germline, CDR1 is KGHDR and CDR2 SFDVKD. The CDR3 loop reads CATSDAKTTQPQHF. CDR3 bases: TGTGCCACCAGTGATGCGAAGACTACTCAGCCCCAGCATTTT.

CDR3 region: CASSLWGQGGPGELFF. The CDR3 nucleotides read TGCGCCAGCAGCTTGTGGGGACAGGGTGGTCCCGGGGAGCTGTTTTTT. V gene TRBV5-1 combines with J gene TRBJ2-2; 9 bases are a match to TRBD1. This CDR3 spans 16 amino acids. V was pared by 1 base and J by 6 bases, with 7 bases of the junction left unmatched. Germline CDR1 SGHRS, CDR2 YFSETQ.

This chain links TRBV7-9 with TRBJ2-5; D might be TRBD2 (5 bases). Deletions cut 3 bases from V and 9 bases from J, with 20 bases between. The CDR3 contains 15 residues. The germline V gene has CDR1 SEHNR and CDR2 FQNEAQ (reference sequence). Here the CDR3 DNA reads TGTGCCAGCAGCTTTCCGGGGTCTGCGGCGGATGCCCAGTACTTC. It codes for CASSFPGSAADAQYF.

V gene TRBV30 combines with J gene TRBJ1-3; TRBD1 might be the D (5 bases). CDR1 GTSNPN and CDR2 SVGIG come from the germline V gene (reference sequence). Trimming cost V 2 bases and J 4 bases, with 12 bases left between them. The CDR3 length is 14 residues. CDR3 sequence (DNA): TGTGCCTGGAGTAGCCAGGGAGGAGGAAACACCATATATTTT. Translating it yields CAWSSQGGGNTIYF.